These 9 T cell receptor beta chains originate from one sample sequenced in a study of T cells in Graves' hyperthyroidism and ophthalmopathy. Amplified regions were TCR beta CDR3 sequences from RNA transcripts. Primed by the HTBI set, a first-round RT-PCR was run on the TCR CDR3. TCRdb fed the multiplex PCR reads into MiXCR, producing one record per CDR3 protein. Of 530,000 or so distinct CDR3 sequences in the sample, less than 25% were seen once. The sequenced sample consisted of blood. The source is a woman in her 30s with Graves' ophthalmopathy.

In this sample, this clonotype turned up many times. The V gene is TRBV2, the J gene TRBJ2-7; 11 bases agree with TRBD1. The trim removed 2 bases at V and 1 base at J, leaving 4 bases unmatched. Per germline, CDR1 SNHLY and CDR2 FYNNEI. There are 16 residues in the CDR3. Here the CDR3 DNA reads TGTGCCAGCAGTGAACTAGGACAGGGGGCGTCCTACGAGCAGTACTTC. As protein: CASSELGQGASYEQYF.

This clonotype was seen ten or more times. The chain joins TRBV6-1 to TRBJ1-1; D is uncertain. CDR3 length: 12 residues. CDR1 MNHNS and CDR2 SASEGT come from the germline V gene. The germline V and J ends were trimmed by 7 bases and 4 bases, with 10 bases remaining between them. The CDR3 spells CASKAAGTEAFF. In nucleotides, the CDR3 is TGTGCCAGCAAGGCCGCCGGCACTGAAGCTTTCTTT.

This clonotype was recorded at least ten times. The chain is built from TRBV15 and TRBJ2-5; TRBD2 matches 8 bases. Germline CDR1 reads LNHNV; CDR2 reads YYDKDF (reference sequence). Losses at the gene ends were 3 bases for V and 3 bases for J; bases not matched to a gene: 6. There are 15 residues in the CDR3. The CDR3 loop reads CATSRALGLEETQYF. CDR3 DNA sequence: TGTGCCACCAGCAGGGCCTTGGGACTAGAAGAGACCCAGTACTTC.

The rearrangement joins TRBV28 to TRBJ2-5, with 8 bases fitting TRBD2. The CDR3 totals 14 residues. Per the germline V gene, CDR1 is MDHEN and CDR2 is SYDVKM. V trimming: 8 bases; J trimming: 4 bases; junction bases outside the gene matches: 9. The CDR3 loop is CASSPGGGLETQYF. CDR3 DNA: TGTGCCAGCTCCCCGGGGGGGGGCTTAGAGACCCAGTACTTC.

This clonotype was detected many times. The V gene is TRBV6-1, the J gene TRBJ1-5, with D maybe TRBD1 (5 bases). Trimming pared 4 bases from V and 4 bases from J, leaving 17 bases between. CDR3 length: 16 amino acids. CDR1 and CDR2 from the germline V gene are MNHNS and SASEGT. CDR3 residues: CASSARQLGGNQPQHF. CDR3 nucleotides: TGTGCCAGCAGTGCCCGACAGCTTGGCGGGAATCAGCCCCAGCATTTT.

This clonotype came up many times. The rearrangement uses TRBV30 and TRBJ1-1; tentative D call: TRBD1 (5 bases). This CDR3 spans 12 amino acids. V was shortened by 3 bases and J by 3 bases, with 8 bases between the two germline ends. CDR1 is GTSNPN, CDR2 SVGIG, per germline (reference sequence). The CDR3 here is CAWRGGHTEAFF. DNA of the CDR3: TGTGCCTGGAGGGGGGGACACACTGAAGCTTTCTTT. The complete variable domain, with remaining parts taken from reference TRBV30 and TRBJ1-1, reads SQTIHQWPATLVQPVGSPLSLECTVEGTSNPNLYWYRQAAGRGLQLLFYSVGIGQISSEVPQNLSASRPQDRQFILSSKKLLLSDSGFYLCAWRGGHTEAFFGQGTRLTVV.

Only a few counts were recorded for this clonotype. The rearrangement joins TRBV30 to TRBJ1-1; 7 bases agree with TRBD1. CDR1 and CDR2 from the germline V gene are GTSNPN and SVGIG (reference sequence). This CDR3 has 12 amino acids. The trim removed 4 bases at V and 4 bases at J, leaving 3 bases unmatched. The CDR3 DNA follows: TGTGCCTGGACTTCAGGGGGCACTGAAGCTTTCTTT. Protein: CAWTSGGTEAFF.

This clonotype occurred many times. The chain links TRBV6-2 or TRBV6-3 to TRBJ2-5, with 8 bases identical to TRBD2. V was pared by 9 bases and J by 0 bases, with 9 bases of the junction left unmatched. Per germline, CDR1 MNHEY and CDR2 SVGEGT. CDR3 length equals 15 residues. The DNA of the CDR3 is TGTGCCAGTTTAGCGGGGCGCCAGTACCAAGAGACCCAGTACTTC. Translated: CASLAGRQYQETQYF.

J is TRBJ2-5 and V is TRBV11-2; TRBD2 matches 9 bases. The junction had 12 bases not matched to a gene; V was cut back by 5 bases and J by 5 bases. There are 16 residues in the CDR3. The V gene's germline CDR1 is SGHAT and CDR2 FQNNGV. Here the CDR3 DNA reads TGTGCCAGCAGCCATCTAGCGGGAAAGCCCTTGGAGACCCAGTACTTC. Residues: CASSHLAGKPLETQYF.